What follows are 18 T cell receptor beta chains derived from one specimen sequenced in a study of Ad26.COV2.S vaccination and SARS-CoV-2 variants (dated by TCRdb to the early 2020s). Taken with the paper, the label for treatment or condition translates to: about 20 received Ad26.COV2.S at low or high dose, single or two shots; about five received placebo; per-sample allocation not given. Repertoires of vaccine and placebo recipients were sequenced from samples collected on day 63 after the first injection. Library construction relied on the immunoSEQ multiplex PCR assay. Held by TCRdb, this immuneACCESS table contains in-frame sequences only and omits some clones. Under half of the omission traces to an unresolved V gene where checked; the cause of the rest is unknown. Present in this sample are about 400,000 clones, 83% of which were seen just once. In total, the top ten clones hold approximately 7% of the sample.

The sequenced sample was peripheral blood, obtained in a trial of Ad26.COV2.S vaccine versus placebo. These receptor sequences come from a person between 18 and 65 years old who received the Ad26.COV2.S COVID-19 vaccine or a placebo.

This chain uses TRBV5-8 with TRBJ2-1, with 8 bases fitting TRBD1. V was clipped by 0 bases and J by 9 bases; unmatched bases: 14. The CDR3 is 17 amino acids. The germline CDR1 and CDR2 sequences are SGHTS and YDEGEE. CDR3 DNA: TGTGCCAGCAGCTTGGCTGGACAGGGAAAGTCTTGGGGTGAGCAGTTCTTC. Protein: CASSLAGQGKSWGEQFF.

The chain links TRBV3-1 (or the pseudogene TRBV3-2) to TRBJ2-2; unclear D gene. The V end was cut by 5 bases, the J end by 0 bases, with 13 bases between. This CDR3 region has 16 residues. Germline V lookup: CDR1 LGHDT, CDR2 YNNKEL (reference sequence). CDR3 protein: CASSSTFYANTGELFF. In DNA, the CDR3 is TGTGCCAGCAGCTCCACCTTTTACGCGAACACCGGGGAGCTGTTTTTT.

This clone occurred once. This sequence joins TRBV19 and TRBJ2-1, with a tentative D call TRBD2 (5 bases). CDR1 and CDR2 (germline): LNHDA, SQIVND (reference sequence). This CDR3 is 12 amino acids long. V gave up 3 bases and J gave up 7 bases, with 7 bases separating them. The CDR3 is CASSISVNEQFF. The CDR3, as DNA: TGTGCCAGTAGTATTAGCGTGAATGAGCAGTTCTTC.

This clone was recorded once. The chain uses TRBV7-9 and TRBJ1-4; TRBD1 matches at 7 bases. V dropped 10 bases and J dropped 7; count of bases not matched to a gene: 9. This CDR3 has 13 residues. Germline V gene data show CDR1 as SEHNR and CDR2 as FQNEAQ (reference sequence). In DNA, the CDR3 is TGTGCCACCTCCCAGGGGGAAGGTGAAAAACTGTTTTTT. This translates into CATSQGEGEKLFF.

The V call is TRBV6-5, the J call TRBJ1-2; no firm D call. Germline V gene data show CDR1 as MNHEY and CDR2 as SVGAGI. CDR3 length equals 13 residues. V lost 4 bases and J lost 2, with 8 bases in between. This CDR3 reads CASSWQVNYGYTF. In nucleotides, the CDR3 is TGTGCCAGCAGTTGGCAGGTCAACTATGGCTACACCTTC.

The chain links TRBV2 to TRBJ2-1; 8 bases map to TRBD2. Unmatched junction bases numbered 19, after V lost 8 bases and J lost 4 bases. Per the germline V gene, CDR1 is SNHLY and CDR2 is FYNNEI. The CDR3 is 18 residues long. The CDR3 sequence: CASGRGAAGVLRYNEQFF. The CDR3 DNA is TGTGCCAGCGGTAGGGGAGCAGCGGGGGTCCTGAGGTACAATGAGCAGTTCTTC.

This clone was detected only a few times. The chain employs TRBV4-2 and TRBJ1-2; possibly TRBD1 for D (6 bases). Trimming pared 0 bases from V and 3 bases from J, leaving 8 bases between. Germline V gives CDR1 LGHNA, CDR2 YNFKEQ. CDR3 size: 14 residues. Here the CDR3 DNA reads TGTGCCAGCAGCCAAGACGGGACACACTATGGCTACACCTTC. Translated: CASSQDGTHYGYTF.

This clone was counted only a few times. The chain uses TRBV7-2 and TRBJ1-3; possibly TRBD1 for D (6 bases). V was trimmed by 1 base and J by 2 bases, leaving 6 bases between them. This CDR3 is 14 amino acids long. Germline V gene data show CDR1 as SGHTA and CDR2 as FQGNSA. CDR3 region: CASSLGQAGNTIYF. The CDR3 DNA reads TGTGCCAGCAGCTTAGGACAGGCTGGAAACACCATATATTTT.

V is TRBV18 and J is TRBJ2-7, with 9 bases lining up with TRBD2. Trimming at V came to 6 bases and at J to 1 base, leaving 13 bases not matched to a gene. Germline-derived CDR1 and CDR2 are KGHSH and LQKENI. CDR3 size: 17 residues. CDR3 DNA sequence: TGTGCCAGCTCTACCTCGGGTAGCGGGGGAATATCCTACGAGCAGTACTTC. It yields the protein CASSTSGSGGISYEQYF.

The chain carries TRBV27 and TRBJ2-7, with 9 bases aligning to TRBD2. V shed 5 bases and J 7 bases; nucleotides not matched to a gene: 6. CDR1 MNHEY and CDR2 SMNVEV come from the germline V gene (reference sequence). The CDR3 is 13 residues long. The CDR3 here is CASSTGLAREQYF. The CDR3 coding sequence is TGTGCCAGCAGTACAGGACTAGCGAGGGAGCAGTACTTC.

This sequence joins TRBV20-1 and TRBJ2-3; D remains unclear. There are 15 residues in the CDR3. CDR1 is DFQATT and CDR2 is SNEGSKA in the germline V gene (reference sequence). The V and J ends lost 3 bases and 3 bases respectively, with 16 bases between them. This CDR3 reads CSASRRVGSTDTQYF. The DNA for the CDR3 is TGCAGTGCTAGTCGACGAGTGGGTTCGACAGATACGCAGTATTTT.

The CDR3 is CASSNRGFNTEAFF. CDR3 nucleotides: TGTGCCAGCAGCAATAGAGGGTTTAATACTGAAGCTTTCTTT. V usage is TRBV21-1 and J usage is TRBJ1-1. TRBV21-1 constitutes a pseudogene. This CDR3 contains 14 residues.

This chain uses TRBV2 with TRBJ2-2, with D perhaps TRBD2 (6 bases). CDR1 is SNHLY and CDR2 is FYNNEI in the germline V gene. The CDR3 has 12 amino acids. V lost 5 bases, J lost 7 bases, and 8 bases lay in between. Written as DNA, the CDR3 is TGTGCCAGCAGTTTTAGCGGCGGGGAGCTGTTTTTT. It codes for CASSFSGGELFF. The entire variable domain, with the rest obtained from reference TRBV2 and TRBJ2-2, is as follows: EPEVTQTPSHQVTQMGQEVILRCVPISNHLYFYWYRQILGQKVEFLVSFYNNEISEKSEIFDDQFSVERPDGSNFTLKIRSTKLEDSAMYFCASSFSGGELFFGEGSRLTVL.

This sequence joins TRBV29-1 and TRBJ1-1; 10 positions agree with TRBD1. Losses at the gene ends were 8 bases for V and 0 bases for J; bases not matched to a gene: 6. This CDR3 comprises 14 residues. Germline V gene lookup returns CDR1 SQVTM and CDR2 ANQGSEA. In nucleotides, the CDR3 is TGCAGCTTGTGGACAGGGGGGGTGAACACTGAAGCTTTCTTT. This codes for CSLWTGGVNTEAFF. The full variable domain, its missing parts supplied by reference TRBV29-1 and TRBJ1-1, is SAVISQKPSRDICQRGTSLTIQCQVDSQVTMMFWYRQQPGQSLTLIATANQGSEATYESGFVIDKFPISRPNLTFSTLTVSNMSPEDSSIYLCSLWTGGVNTEAFFGQGTRLTVV.

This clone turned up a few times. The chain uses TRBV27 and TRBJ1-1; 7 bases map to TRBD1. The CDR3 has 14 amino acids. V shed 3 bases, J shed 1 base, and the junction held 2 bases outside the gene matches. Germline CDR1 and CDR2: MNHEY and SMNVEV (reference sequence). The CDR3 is CASSFRQGNTEAFF. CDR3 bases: TGTGCCAGCAGTTTCCGACAGGGGAACACTGAAGCTTTCTTT.

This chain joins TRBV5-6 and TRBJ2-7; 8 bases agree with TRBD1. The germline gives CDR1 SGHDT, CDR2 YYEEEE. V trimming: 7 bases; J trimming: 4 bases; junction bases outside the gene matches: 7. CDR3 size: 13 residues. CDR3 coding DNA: TGTGCCAGCGGTGGACAGGGTTCGTACGAGCAGTACTTC. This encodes CASGGQGSYEQYF.

The CDR3 spells CASTPTGMNTEAFF. CDR3 in DNA: TGTGCCAGCACCCCAACAGGGATGAACACTGAAGCTTTCTTT. The chain recombines TRBV27 with TRBJ1-1; a possible D gene is TRBD1 (6 bases). Between the trimmed V and J ends, which lost 7 bases and 0 bases, there was a span of 12 bases. Germline V gives CDR1 MNHEY, CDR2 SMNVEV (reference sequence). CDR3 length: 14 amino acids.

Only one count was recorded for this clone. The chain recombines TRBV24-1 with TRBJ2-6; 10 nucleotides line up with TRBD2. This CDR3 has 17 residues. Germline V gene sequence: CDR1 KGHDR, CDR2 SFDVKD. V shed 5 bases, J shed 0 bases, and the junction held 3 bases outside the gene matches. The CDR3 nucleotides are TGTGCCACCAGTGCTTGGACTAGCGGCTCTGGGGCCAACGTCCTGACTTTC. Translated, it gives CATSAWTSGSGANVLTF.